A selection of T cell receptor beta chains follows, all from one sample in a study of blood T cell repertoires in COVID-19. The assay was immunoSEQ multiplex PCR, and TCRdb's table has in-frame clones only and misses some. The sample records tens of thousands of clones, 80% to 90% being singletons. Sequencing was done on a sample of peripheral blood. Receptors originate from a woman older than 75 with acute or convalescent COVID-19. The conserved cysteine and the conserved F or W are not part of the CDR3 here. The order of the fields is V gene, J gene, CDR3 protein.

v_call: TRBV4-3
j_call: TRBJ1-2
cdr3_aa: ASSQEESSRFQGYGYT

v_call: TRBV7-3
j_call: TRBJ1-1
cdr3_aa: ASSNRVNTEAF

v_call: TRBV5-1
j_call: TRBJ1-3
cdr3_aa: ASSLYSQGATGNTIY

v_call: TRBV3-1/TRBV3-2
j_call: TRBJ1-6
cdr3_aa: ASSQVLAGLNSPLH

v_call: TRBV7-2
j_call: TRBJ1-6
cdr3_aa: ASSPRTGKNNSPLH

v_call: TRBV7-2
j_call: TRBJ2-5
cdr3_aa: ASSLQRGGAETQY

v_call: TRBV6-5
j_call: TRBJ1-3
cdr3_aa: ASNGGSGNTIY

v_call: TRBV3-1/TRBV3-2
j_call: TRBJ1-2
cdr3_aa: ASSQEASSYGYT

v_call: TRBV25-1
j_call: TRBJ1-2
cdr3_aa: ASSEYGGTGRGYT

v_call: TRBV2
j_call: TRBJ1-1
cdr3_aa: ASTPDRRNTEAF

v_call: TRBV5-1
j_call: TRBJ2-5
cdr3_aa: ASSLGGGRETQY

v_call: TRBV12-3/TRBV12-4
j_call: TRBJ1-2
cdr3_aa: ASSFSMAYGYT